The clone carrying this T cell receptor beta chain has more than one count but fewer than ten. The germline CDR1 and CDR2 sequences are SGDLS and YYNGEE. V was clipped by 3 bases and J by 7 bases; unmatched bases: 5. The CDR3 spans 15 residues. The source of the sample is a study of control samples from healthy donors and cancer patients. Data came from immunoSEQ multiplex PCR; TCRdb stores just in-frame clones and leaves some out. The table shows roughly 120,000 clones, with about 92% occurring only once. The specimen was PBMCs. The chain recombines TRBV9 with TRBJ1-6; 9 nucleotides line up with TRBD1. The clonotype originates from a man aged 45 to 65 with head and neck cancer. The CDR3 loop is CASSGTGGMNSPLHF. The CDR3 DNA sequence: TGTGCCAGCAGCGGCACAGGGGGCATGAATTCACCCCTCCACTTT.